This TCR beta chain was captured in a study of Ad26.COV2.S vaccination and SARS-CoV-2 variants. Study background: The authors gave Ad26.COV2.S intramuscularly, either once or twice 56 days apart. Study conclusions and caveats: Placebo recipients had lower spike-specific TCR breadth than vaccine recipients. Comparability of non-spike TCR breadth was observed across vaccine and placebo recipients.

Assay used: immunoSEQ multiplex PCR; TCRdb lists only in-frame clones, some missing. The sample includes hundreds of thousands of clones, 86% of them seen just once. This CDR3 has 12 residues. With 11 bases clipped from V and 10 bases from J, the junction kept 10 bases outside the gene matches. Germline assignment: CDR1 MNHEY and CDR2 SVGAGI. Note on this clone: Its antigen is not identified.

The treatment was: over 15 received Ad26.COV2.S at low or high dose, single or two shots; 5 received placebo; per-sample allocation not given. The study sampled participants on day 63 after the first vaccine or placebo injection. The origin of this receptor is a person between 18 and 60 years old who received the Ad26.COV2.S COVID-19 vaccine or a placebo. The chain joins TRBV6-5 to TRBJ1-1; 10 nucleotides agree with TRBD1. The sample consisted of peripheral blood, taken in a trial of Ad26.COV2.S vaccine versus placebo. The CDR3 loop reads CAVDRGRVGAFF. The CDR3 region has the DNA TGTGCCGTCGACAGGGGGCGAGTGGGAGCTTTCTTT.